This T cell receptor beta chain derives from a study of technical replicates of blood from several donors. This table comes from immunoSEQ multiplex PCR, and its TCRdb copy is limited to in-frame clones, with some not included. The sample holds more than 65,000 clones, about 97% seen once. The CDR3 has 13 residues. V was trimmed by 3 bases and J by 11 bases, leaving 14 bases between them. Germline CDR1 reads MRHNA; CDR2 reads SNTAGT. The sample consisted of T cells isolated from PBMCs. The source is a human donor in good health. The rearrangement links TRBV6-4 to TRBJ2-1, with D possibly TRBD1 on 5 matching bases. CDR3 in DNA: TGTGCCAGCAGTGAGGTAGCCCAGGGCAAGCAGTTCTTC. Residues: CASSEVAQGKQFF.